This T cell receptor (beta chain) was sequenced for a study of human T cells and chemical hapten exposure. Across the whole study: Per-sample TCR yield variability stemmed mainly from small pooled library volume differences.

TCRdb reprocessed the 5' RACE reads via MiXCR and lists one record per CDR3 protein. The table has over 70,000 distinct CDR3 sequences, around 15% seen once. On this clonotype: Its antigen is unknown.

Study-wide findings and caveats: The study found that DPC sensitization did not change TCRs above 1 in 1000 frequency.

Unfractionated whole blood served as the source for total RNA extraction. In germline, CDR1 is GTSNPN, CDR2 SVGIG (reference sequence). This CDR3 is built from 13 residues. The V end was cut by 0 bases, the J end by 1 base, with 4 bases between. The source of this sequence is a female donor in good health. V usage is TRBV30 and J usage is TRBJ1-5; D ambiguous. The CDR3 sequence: CAWSVGSNQPQHF. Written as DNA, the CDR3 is TGTGCCTGGAGTGTGGGCAGCAATCAGCCCCAGCATTTT.